This TCR beta chain was identified in a study of identifying expanded T cells in peripheral blood. This clone was counted once. Its antigen is undetermined. Study-wide results and limits: Differentially abundant clones: about 1.3 between replicates, just under 17 at around 14 days, less than 25 at four.

Trimming left V 4 bases short and J 0 bases short, with 11 bases between. The CDR3 is 15 amino acids. CDR1 is SGHRS and CDR2 is YFSETQ in the germline V gene. Assay: immunoSEQ multiplex PCR; the TCRdb copy retains only in-frame clones and omits some. Of about 85,000 clones listed, about 88% are singletons. Collection occurred without any documented infections or immune events in donors. Sequences were obtained from blood. The clonotype comes from a person aged 18-69 years in good health. The chain carries TRBV5-1 and TRBJ2-1; no clear D gene. The CDR3 sequence is CASSPSGSSYNEQFF. Written as DNA, the CDR3 is TGCGCCAGCAGCCCGAGTGGCAGCTCCTACAATGAGCAGTTCTTC.